The subject of this entry is one TCR beta chain. Antigen specificity is unknown. The sample's time point: patch test 1, 2 weeks after DPC sensitization. Stated treatment: therapeutic diphenylcyclopropenone sensitization with weekly scalp DPC. The data were taken from a study of human T cells and chemical hapten exposure. Study-wide points: Alopecia in all donors means immunity may differ from healthy individuals.

TCRdb re-called the RACE reads through MiXCR, storing one row per CDR3 protein. The table lists around 120,000 distinct CDR3 sequences, 12% to 15% of them singletons. CDR3 length equals 18 residues. Germline values: CDR1 MNHEY, CDR2 SVGAGI. V gave up 5 bases and J gave up 0 bases, with 22 bases separating them. The sequenced sample was whole blood, obtained in connection with sensitization to the hapten diphenylcyclopropenone (DPC). The chain has TRBV6-5 and TRBJ1-2; D unclear. The TCR sequence derives from a man aged 18 to 30 with alopecia areata. Some clones in this sample may be carry-over from other donors' samples. The CDR3 bases are TGTGCCAGCAGTCAAAACGGACCCGCCGAAGGGCCTAACTATGGCTACACCTTC. Encoded protein: CASSQNGPAEGPNYGYTF.